Shown below are 27 T cell receptor beta chains from a single sample sequenced in a study of shared clonotypes between healthy human individuals (dated by TCRdb to the early 2020s). Receptor libraries were prepared by the immunoSEQ multiplex PCR assay. Entries here come from immuneACCESS through TCRdb and include only in-frame sequences with V and J called. Some clones fail to appear in such tables; in the studies checked, an unresolved V gene covers under half of the shortfall, and the cause of the remainder is unknown. The sample table lists hundreds of thousands of clones, about 80% of them with a count of one. Around 1.8% of the sample is held by the ten biggest clonotypes. Material: memory CD4+ T cells sorted from blood. In the paper's terms, the cell subset or site label means: CD45RA-negative fraction. The receptor source for this set is a woman in her twenties or thirties in good health.

As concerns this clone: Given a far larger clone just one base away, this is likely a sequencing read error. Other DNA sequences from this sample encode an identical CDR3 as well. The chain is built from TRBV2 and TRBJ1-1; the D gene is possibly TRBD1 (5 bases). This CDR3 is built from 15 residues. Trimming left V 6 bases short and J 1 base short, with 15 bases between. CDR1 SNHLY and CDR2 FYNNEI come from the germline V gene. CDR3 region: CASSPTGGENTEAFF. In DNA form, the CDR3 reads TGTGCCAGCAGCCCAACTGGGGGGGAGAACACTGAAGCTTTCTTT.

The chain joins TRBV5-6 to TRBJ1-4; D is uncertain. The CDR3 consists of 14 residues. Trimming removed 1 base from V and 5 bases from J, with 9 bases in between. In germline, CDR1 is SGHDT, CDR2 YYEEEE. DNA of the CDR3: TGTGCCAGCAGCTTGTACACCACCAATGAAAAACTGTTTTTT. Translation gives CASSLYTTNEKLFF.

The chain carries TRBV18 and TRBJ2-7, with D possibly matching TRBD2 (5 bases). This CDR3 comprises 16 residues. The V gene's germline CDR1 is KGHSH and CDR2 LQKENI. Trimming left V 4 bases short and J 3 bases short, with 19 bases between. CDR3 sequence reads: CASSLTAGVTNYEQYF. The CDR3 DNA is TGTGCCAGCTCACTCACGGCCGGGGTGACTAACTACGAGCAGTACTTC.

This clone was picked up a small number of times. V is TRBV9 and J is TRBJ2-6; D tentatively reads TRBD1 or TRBD2 (7 bases each). CDR1 and CDR2 from the germline V gene are SGDLS and YYNGEE. V dropped 0 bases and J dropped 1 base, with 14 bases sitting between them. CDR3 length equals 18 residues. This CDR3 is CASSVAAGGGSGANVLTF. DNA for the CDR3: TGTGCCAGCAGCGTAGCTGCAGGGGGAGGGTCTGGGGCCAACGTCCTGACTTTC.

The V call is TRBV19, the J call TRBJ2-3; D is perhaps TRBD1 (5 bases). CDR3 length: 15 amino acids. Trimming removed 5 bases from V and 2 bases from J, with 14 bases in between. The germline V gene has CDR1 LNHDA and CDR2 SQIVND (reference sequence). CDR3 loop: CASSPDRRTTDTQYF. The CDR3 region has the DNA TGTGCCAGTAGTCCAGACAGAAGAACCACAGATACGCAGTATTTT.

This clone was detected once. V is TRBV6-6 and J is TRBJ1-1; weak D call: TRBD1 (5 bases). In germline, CDR1 is MNHNY, CDR2 SVGAGI (reference sequence). V was shortened by 7 bases and J by 9 bases, with 18 bases between the two germline ends. The CDR3 extends over 13 amino acids. CDR3 DNA sequence: TGTGCCAGCACTGTGGGACGCGCCGGGCAAGCTTTCTTT. This codes for CASTVGRAGQAFF.

The chain uses TRBV6-1 and TRBJ1-3; 8 bases align to TRBD1. Germline lookup yields CDR1 MNHNS and CDR2 SASEGT. The CDR3 is 14 amino acids. V shed 4 bases, J shed 6 bases, and the junction held 5 bases outside the gene matches. CDR3 sequence: CASSATGGENTIYF. The CDR3 DNA follows: TGTGCCAGCAGTGCTACAGGGGGGGAAAACACCATATATTTT.

This clone has a handful of counts. This chain joins TRBV2 and TRBJ2-7; 9 bases are shared with TRBD1. J gave up 0 bases and V 7 bases, and 4 bases lay outside the gene matches. Per germline, CDR1 SNHLY and CDR2 FYNNEI. This CDR3 is 14 amino acids long. DNA for the CDR3: TGTGCCAGCATCGGACAGGGGAGCTCCTACGAGCAGTACTTC. Amino acids: CASIGQGSSYEQYF. Variable domain in full (rest from reference TRBV2 and TRBJ2-7): EPEVTQTPSHQVTQMGQEVILRCVPISNHLYFYWYRQILGQKVEFLVSFYNNEISEKSEIFDDQFSVERPDGSNFTLKIRSTKLEDSAMYFCASIGQGSSYEQYFGPGTRLTVT.

The table lists this clone with a few counts. This chain links TRBV6-5 with TRBJ1-2; D unresolved. The V gene's germline CDR1 is MNHEY and CDR2 SVGAGI. The ends were cut back, 6 bases at V and 5 bases at J, with 10 bases in the middle. The length of the CDR3 is 12 residues. The CDR3 loop is CASSTGDYGYTF. Written as DNA, the CDR3 is TGTGCCAGCAGCACCGGGGATTATGGCTACACCTTC.

The genes are TRBV2 and TRBJ2-2, with D tentatively TRBD2 (5 bases). This CDR3 region has 12 residues. In germline, CDR1 is SNHLY, CDR2 FYNNEI. Deletions cut 11 bases from V and 4 bases from J, with 11 bases between. The CDR3 nucleotides are TGTGCCGGGCGGGCAATCACCGGGGAGCTGTTTTTT. Translated: CAGRAITGELFF. Combining the CDR3 with reference TRBV2 and TRBJ2-2 gives the whole variable domain EPEVTQTPSHQVTQMGQEVILRCVPISNHLYFYWYRQILGQKVEFLVSFYNNEISEKSEIFDDQFSVERPDGSNFTLKIRSTKLEDSAMYFCAGRAITGELFFGEGSRLTVL.

The chain recombines TRBV19 with TRBJ1-5, with 7 positions matching TRBD1. CDR3 size: 15 residues. Germline V gives CDR1 LNHDA, CDR2 SQIVND (reference sequence). After removal of 7 bases from V and 4 bases from J, the junction contained 10 bases not matched to a gene. CDR3 DNA: TGTGCCAGTATGACAGGGAATGTACGGAATCAGCCCCAGCATTTT. It is translated as CASMTGNVRNQPQHF.

This clone has just a few counts. The J gene is TRBJ2-1, the V gene TRBV5-4; 12 positions match TRBD2. Trimming at V came to 2 bases and at J to 5 bases, leaving 2 bases not matched to a gene. Looked up from germline, CDR1 is SGHNT and CDR2 is YYREEE (reference sequence). The CDR3 length is 15 residues. The CDR3: CASSFTSGRNNEQFF. The CDR3 DNA follows: TGTGCCAGCAGCTTTACTAGCGGGAGGAACAATGAGCAGTTCTTC.

The chain carries TRBV5-4 and TRBJ2-7; maybe TRBD2 (5 bases). The V and J ends lost 4 bases and 0 bases respectively, with 11 bases between them. CDR1 and CDR2 from the germline V gene are SGHNT and YYREEE (reference sequence). The CDR3 runs 14 residues. CDR3 nucleotides: TGTGCCAGCAGCATACAACTAGACTCCTACGAGCAGTACTTC. Translating gives CASSIQLDSYEQYF.

V is TRBV19 and J is TRBJ1-5; D is undetermined. This CDR3 has 14 residues. Trimming left V 5 bases short and J 4 bases short, with 12 bases between. Germline V CDR1 and CDR2: LNHDA, SQIVND (reference sequence). CDR3 sequence (DNA): TGTGCCAGTAGTCGAGAGACGGAAAATCAGCCCCAGCATTTT. This sequence encodes CASSRETENQPQHF.

The chain uses TRBV5-1 and TRBJ1-4, with D maybe TRBD1 (6 bases). Trimming removed 4 bases at V and 3 bases at J, with 13 bases between. Germline CDR1 reads SGHRS; CDR2 reads YFSETQ. The CDR3 contains 15 residues. In nucleotides, the CDR3 is TGCGCCAGCAGCCCAGGACAGCTCTCTAATGAAAAACTGTTTTTT. This gives the protein CASSPGQLSNEKLFF.

V and J are TRBV5-1 and TRBJ1-4; no reliable D call. CDR3 length equals 16 residues. V lost 0 bases and J 1 base, leaving 10 bases between the germline ends. Germline V gene lookup returns CDR1 SGHRS and CDR2 YFSETQ. The DNA for the CDR3 is TGCGCCAGCAGCTTGGGGAGTATGGGAACTAATGAAAAACTGTTTTTT. Translated, it gives CASSLGSMGTNEKLFF.

The V call is TRBV2, the J call TRBJ2-3; 7 nucleotides match TRBD2. In germline, CDR1 is SNHLY, CDR2 FYNNEI. This CDR3 has 15 amino acids. V lost 6 bases, J lost 2 bases, and 8 bases stayed unmatched. CDR3 residues: CASSSRGSNTDTQYF. Written as DNA, the CDR3 is TGTGCCAGCAGCTCCCGCGGGAGTAACACAGATACGCAGTATTTT.

This clone turned up a few times. The rearrangement joins TRBV6-1 to TRBJ2-3; weak D call: TRBD1 (6 bases). Per the germline V gene, CDR1 is MNHNS and CDR2 is SASEGT. This CDR3 spans 18 amino acids. Trimming shortened V by 4 bases and J by 1 base, and 21 bases separated the two germline ends. CDR3 bases: TGTGCCAGCAGTGGAGCCGGACAGCTTGCTTCTGGCACAGATACGCAGTATTTT. Residues: CASSGAGQLASGTDTQYF.

This chain connects TRBV7-6 to TRBJ2-3, with TRBD2 matching over 12 bases. The CDR3 runs 16 residues. V lost 5 bases to trimming and J lost 5 bases; unmatched junction nucleotides: 8. Germline assignment: CDR1 SGHVS and CDR2 FNYEAQ. The CDR3: CASSPRLAGDQDTQYF. For the CDR3, the DNA is TGTGCCAGCAGCCCAAGACTAGCGGGAGATCAAGATACGCAGTATTTT.

The rearrangement links TRBV6-5 to TRBJ1-1, with D tentatively TRBD1 (5 bases). V lost 6 bases and J 8 bases, leaving 22 bases between the germline ends. The CDR3 consists of 15 residues. The germline CDR1 and CDR2 sequences are MNHEY and SVGAGI. The CDR3 DNA reads TGTGCCAGCAGCCAGGGCGGGGCCTCCTCCCGGGAAGCTTTCTTT. Translated, it gives CASSQGGASSREAFF.

The chain couples TRBV11-1 to TRBJ2-5; 7 bases align to TRBD1. The DNA end is a closer match to TRBJ2-7, so the J assignment may be wrong. The CDR3 loop spans 13 amino acids. The germline gives CDR1 SGHAT, CDR2 FQDESV (reference sequence). CDR3 sequence (DNA): TGTGCCAGCAGCTCGGTAGGGGGCCACGAGCAGTACTTC. Its translation is CASSSVGGHEQYF.

The rearrangement links TRBV18 to TRBJ2-7; TRBD2 aligns across 13 bases. The CDR3 is 14 amino acids. The V segment lost 5 bases and the J segment 4 bases; nucleotides outside the gene matches: 2. The germline gives CDR1 KGHSH, CDR2 LQKENI. The CDR3 loop is CASSRTSGSYEQYF. The CDR3 DNA follows: TGTGCCAGCTCAAGGACTAGCGGGAGTTACGAGCAGTACTTC.

The gene calls are TRBV4-2 and TRBJ2-3; D might be TRBD1 or TRBD2, each matching 6 bases. The CDR3 is 16 amino acids. V shed 0 bases and J shed 3 bases, with 13 bases lying between them. Germline loops: CDR1 LGHNA, CDR2 YNFKEQ. The CDR3, as DNA: TGTGCCAGCAGCCAAGAAGGGGGTAGCGGAACAGATACGCAGTATTTT. Its protein is CASSQEGGSGTDTQYF.

The chain combines TRBV28 with TRBJ1-2; 8 bases match TRBD1. Germline values: CDR1 MDHEN, CDR2 SYDVKM. V lost 1 base and J lost 8; bases outside the gene matches: 6. There are 14 residues in the CDR3. This CDR3 is CASSLSRGLGGYTF. DNA for the CDR3: TGTGCCAGCAGTTTATCCAGGGGGCTAGGCGGCTACACCTTC.

For this clone: This CDR3 is also generated by other DNA sequences in the sample. The rearrangement links TRBV7-9 to TRBJ1-3; D remains ambiguous. This CDR3 comprises 14 residues. The germline CDR1 and CDR2 sequences are SEHNR and FQNEAQ (reference sequence). The V end lost 3 bases, the J end lost 1 base, and 7 bases lay between the germline ends. The CDR3: CASSLSGSGNTIYF. CDR3 DNA: TGTGCCAGCAGCTTGTCGGGATCTGGAAACACCATATATTTT.

This rearrangement joins TRBV6-6 to TRBJ2-7; TRBD1 agrees at 10 bases. CDR1 MNHNY and CDR2 SVGAGI come from the germline V gene (reference sequence). The junction had 15 bases not matched to a gene; V was cut back by 7 bases and J by 12 bases. CDR3 size: 14 residues. This chain's CDR3 is CASTPTGGASSRYF. The CDR3 region has the DNA TGTGCCAGCACCCCGACAGGGGGCGCATCATCGCGGTACTTC.

This chain connects TRBV29-1 to TRBJ1-2; 8 positions agree with TRBD1. This CDR3 is 14 amino acids long. V trimming: 5 bases; J trimming: 4 bases; junction bases outside the gene matches: 9. Germline values: CDR1 SQVTM, CDR2 ANQGSEA. For the CDR3, the DNA is TGCAGCGTTTCGAGTGACAGGGGTGGCTATGGCTACACCTTC. It translates to CSVSSDRGGYGYTF.